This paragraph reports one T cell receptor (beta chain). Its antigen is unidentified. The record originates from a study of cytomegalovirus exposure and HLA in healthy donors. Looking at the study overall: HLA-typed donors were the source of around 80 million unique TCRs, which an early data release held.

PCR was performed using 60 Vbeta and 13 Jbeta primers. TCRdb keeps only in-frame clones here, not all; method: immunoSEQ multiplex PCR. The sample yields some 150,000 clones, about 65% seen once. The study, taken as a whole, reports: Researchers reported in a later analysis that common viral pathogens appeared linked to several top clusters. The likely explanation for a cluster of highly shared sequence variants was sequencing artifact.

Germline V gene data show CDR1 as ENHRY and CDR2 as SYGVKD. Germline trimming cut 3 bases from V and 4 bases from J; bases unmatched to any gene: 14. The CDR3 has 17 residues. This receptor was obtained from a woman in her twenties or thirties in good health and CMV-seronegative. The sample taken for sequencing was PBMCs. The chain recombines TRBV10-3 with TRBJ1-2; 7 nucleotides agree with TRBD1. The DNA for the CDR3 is TGTGCCATCAGTGAAACAATTACTACAGGGGTGGGCTATGGCTACACCTTC. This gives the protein CAISETITTGVGYGYTF.